Below, 5 T cell receptor beta chains from the same sample are listed, as sequenced in a study of vaccination and CD4 T cells after COVID-19. No antigen is known for these receptors. Oncomine TCR Beta short-read sequencing was applied to DNA from cultured CD4+ T cells. TCRdb fed the PCR reads into MiXCR, producing one record per CDR3 protein. The sample has 15,000 to 25,000 distinct CDR3 sequences; just under 55% are singletons. Treatment noted: 10-day PBMC culture with coronavirus spike peptide pools or control peptides (ViraFEST assay). The sample consisted of CD4+ T cells from blood, cultured in vitro. The receptor source for this set is a human donor who had recovered from COVID-19.

This clonotype showed up just a few times. The V call is TRBV6-1, the J call TRBJ2-7, with a possible D match to TRBD1 (6 bases). The CDR3 has 16 residues. CDR1 is MNHNS and CDR2 is SASEGT in the germline V gene. The V end lost 6 bases, the J end lost 7 bases, and 25 bases lay between the germline ends. The CDR3 sequence: CASSPPPGHPGREQYF. The CDR3 region has the DNA TGTGCCAGCAGCCCACCCCCGGGACACCCGGGCCGGGAGCAGTACTTC.

This clonotype was found once. The genes are TRBV6-4 and TRBJ1-2; the match to TRBD1 covers 11 bases. The CDR3 has 16 amino acids. The germline gives CDR1 MRHNA, CDR2 SNTAGT. Trimming removed 6 bases from V and 2 bases from J; junction bases left unmatched: 8. The CDR3 is CASSAQGTGGNYGYTF. The CDR3 DNA is TGTGCCAGCAGCGCACAAGGGACAGGGGGAAACTATGGCTACACCTTC.

There are a few counts of this clonotype. The chain uses TRBV7-2 and TRBJ1-4; 7 bases are a match to TRBD1. Per germline, CDR1 SGHTA and CDR2 FQGNSA. The J segment lost 5 bases and the V segment lost 4 bases, leaving 7 bases of the junction unmatched. CDR3 length: 15 amino acids. Here the CDR3 reads CASSSQTGPNEKLFF. DNA for the CDR3: TGTGCCAGCAGCTCTCAGACAGGGCCCAATGAAAAACTGTTTTTT.

V is TRBV21-1 and J is TRBJ1-2; TRBD1, the D gene given by the table, was not confirmed from the DNA. TRBV21-1 is given as a pseudogene. The CDR3 runs to 17 residues. The CDR3 DNA sequence: TGTGCCAGCAGCAACCCCTCGGGACAGGGCCCCAACTATGGCTACACCTTC. Amino acids: CASSNPSGQGPNYGYTF.

This rearrangement joins TRBV20-1 to TRBJ1-5; maybe TRBD1 (5 bases). Trimming removed 3 bases from V and 2 bases from J, with 11 bases in between. The length of the CDR3 is 14 residues. CDR1 is DFQATT, CDR2 SNEGSKA, per germline (reference sequence). CDR3 in amino acids: CSARGGEGNQPQHF. The DNA of the CDR3 is TGCAGTGCTAGGGGGGGGGAAGGCAATCAGCCCCAGCATTTT.